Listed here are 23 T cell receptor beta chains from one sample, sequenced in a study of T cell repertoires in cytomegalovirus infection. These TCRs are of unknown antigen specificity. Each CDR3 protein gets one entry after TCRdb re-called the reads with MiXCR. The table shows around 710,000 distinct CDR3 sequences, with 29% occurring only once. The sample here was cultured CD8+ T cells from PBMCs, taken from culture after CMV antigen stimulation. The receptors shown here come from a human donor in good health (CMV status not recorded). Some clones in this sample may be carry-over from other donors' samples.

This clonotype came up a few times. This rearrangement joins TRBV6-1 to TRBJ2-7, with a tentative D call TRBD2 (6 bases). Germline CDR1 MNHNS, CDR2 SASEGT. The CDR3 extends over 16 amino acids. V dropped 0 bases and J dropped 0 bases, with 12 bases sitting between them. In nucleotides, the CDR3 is TGTGCCAGCAGTGAAGCGGGGGTGGGGGGCTCCTACGAGCAGTACGTC. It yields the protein CASSEAGVGGSYEQYV.

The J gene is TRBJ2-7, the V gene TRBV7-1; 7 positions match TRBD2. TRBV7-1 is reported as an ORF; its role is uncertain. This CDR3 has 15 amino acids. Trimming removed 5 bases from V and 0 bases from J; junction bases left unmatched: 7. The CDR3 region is CASSPGRVISYEQYF. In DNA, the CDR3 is TGTGCCAGCAGCCCTGGGAGGGTCATCTCCTACGAGCAGTACTTC.

CDR3 coding DNA: TGTGCCAGCAAGCCGGGACAGGGCAATCAGCCCCAGCATTTT. Translation: CASKPGQGNQPQHF. The chain has TRBV12-3 or TRBV12-4 and TRBJ1-5, with 8 bases lining up with TRBD1. The CDR3 consists of 14 residues. J gave up 2 bases and V 7 bases, and 4 bases lay outside the gene matches.

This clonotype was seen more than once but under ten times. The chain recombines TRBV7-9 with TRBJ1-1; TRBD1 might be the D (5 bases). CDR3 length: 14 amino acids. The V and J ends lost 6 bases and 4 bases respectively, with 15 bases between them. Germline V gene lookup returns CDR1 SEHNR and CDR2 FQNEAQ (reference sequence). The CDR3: CASRPGRRTTEAFF. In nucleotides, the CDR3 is TGTGCCAGCAGACCGGGACGCCGAACCACTGAAGCTTTCTTT.

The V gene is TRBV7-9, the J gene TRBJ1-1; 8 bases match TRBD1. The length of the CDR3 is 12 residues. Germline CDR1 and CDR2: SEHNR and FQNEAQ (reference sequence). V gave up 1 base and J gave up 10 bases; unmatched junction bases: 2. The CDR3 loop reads CASSLDTGGAFF. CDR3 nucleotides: TGTGCCAGCAGCTTAGACACAGGGGGAGCTTTCTTT.

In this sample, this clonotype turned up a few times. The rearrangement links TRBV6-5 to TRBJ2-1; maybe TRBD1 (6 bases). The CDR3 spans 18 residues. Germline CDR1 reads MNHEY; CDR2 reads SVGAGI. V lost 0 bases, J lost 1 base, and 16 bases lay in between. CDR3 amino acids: CASSYSSSLDRSYNEQFF. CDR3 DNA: TGTGCCAGCAGTTACTCATCGAGTCTGGACAGATCCTACAATGAGCAGTTCTTC.

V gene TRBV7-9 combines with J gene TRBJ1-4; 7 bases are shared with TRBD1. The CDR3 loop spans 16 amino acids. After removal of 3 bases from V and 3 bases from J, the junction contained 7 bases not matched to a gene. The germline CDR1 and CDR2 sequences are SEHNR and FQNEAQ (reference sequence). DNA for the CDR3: TGTGCCAGCAGCTTCCCACAGGGGAACGCTAATGAAAAACTGTTTTTT. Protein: CASSFPQGNANEKLFF.

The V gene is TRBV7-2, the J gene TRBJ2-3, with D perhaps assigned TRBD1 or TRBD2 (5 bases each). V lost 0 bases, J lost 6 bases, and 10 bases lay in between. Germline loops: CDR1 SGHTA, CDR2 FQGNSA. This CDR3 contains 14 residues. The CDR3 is CASSLAGWGDTQYF. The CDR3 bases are TGTGCCAGCAGCTTAGCCGGCTGGGGGGATACGCAGTATTTT.

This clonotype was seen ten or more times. The chain's CDR3 is CASSLRVRILEPNYNEQFF. The DNA for the CDR3 is TGTGCCAGCAGCTTAAGGGTTAGAATTCTCGAACCCAACTACAATGAGCAGTTCTTC. The chain uses TRBV7-6 and TRBJ2-1; D remains ambiguous. V was clipped by 2 bases and J by 3 bases, with 23 bases between them. The CDR3 runs to 19 residues. Germline V gene lookup returns CDR1 SGHVS and CDR2 FNYEAQ.

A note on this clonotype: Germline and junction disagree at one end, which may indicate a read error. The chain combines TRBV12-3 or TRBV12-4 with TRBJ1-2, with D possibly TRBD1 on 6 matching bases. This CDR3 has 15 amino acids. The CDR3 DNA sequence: TGTGCCAGCGGGGGGGGCTCGACAGCGGACTATGGCGACACCTTC. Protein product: CASGGGSTADYGDTF.

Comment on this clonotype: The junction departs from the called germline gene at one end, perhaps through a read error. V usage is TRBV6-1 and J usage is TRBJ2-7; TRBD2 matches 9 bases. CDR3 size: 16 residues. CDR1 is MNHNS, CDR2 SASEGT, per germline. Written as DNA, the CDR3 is TGTGTCAGCAGTGTAATGGCGGGGGGGCCGTCCTACGAGCAGTACTTC. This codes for CVSSVMAGGPSYEQYF.

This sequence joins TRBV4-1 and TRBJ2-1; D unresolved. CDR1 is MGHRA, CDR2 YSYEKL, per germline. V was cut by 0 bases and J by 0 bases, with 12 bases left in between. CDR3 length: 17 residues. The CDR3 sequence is CASSQDVRQSSYNEQFF. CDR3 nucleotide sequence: TGCGCCAGCAGCCAAGATGTCCGTCAAAGCTCCTACAATGAGCAGTTCTTC.

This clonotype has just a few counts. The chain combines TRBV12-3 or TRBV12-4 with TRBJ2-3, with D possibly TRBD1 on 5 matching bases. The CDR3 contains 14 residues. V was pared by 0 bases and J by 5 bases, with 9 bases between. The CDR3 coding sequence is TGTGCCAGCAGTTTAGCCGGGCAGGGAGATACGCAGTATTTT. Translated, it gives CASSLAGQGDTQYF.

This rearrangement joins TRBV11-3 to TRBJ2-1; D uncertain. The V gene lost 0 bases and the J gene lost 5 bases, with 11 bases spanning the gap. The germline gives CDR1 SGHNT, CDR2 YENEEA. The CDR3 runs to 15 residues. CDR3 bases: TGTGCCAGCAGCTTAGATATGAGCAGTGACAATGAGCAGTTCTTC. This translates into CASSLDMSSDNEQFF.

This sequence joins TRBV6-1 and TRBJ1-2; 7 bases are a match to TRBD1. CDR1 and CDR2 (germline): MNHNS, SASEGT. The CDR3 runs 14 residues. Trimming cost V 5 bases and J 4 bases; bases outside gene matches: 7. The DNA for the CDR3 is TGTGCCAGCAGTTTCTTTCGGGACAGCTATGGCTACACCTTC. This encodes CASSFFRDSYGYTF.

The CDR3 loop is CASRDRDNWGNEAFF. The DNA of the CDR3 is TGTGCCAGCAGGGACAGGGACAACTGGGGGAATGAAGCTTTCTTT. The chain is built from TRBV2 and TRBJ1-1, with TRBD1 matching 8 bases. CDR3 size: 15 residues. J gave up 7 bases and V 6 bases, and 13 bases lay outside the gene matches. The germline CDR1 and CDR2 sequences are SNHLY and FYNNEI.

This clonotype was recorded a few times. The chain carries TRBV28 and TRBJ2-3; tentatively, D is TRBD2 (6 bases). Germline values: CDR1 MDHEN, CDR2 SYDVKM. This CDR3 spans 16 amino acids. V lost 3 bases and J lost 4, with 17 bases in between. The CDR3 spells CASSFPPAGLPDTQYF. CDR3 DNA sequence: TGTGCCAGCAGTTTCCCCCCAGCGGGTTTACCAGATACGCAGTATTTT.

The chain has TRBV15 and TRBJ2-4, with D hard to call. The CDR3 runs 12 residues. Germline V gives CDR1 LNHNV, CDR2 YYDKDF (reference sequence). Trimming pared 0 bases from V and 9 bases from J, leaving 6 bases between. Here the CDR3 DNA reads TGTGCCACCAGCAGAGATCCGGGCATTCAGTACTTC. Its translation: CATSRDPGIQYF. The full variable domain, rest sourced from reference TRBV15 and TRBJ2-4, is DAMVIQNPRYQVTQFGKPVTLSCSQTLNHNVMYWYQQKSSQAPKLLFHYYDKDFNNEADTPDNFQSRRPNTSFCFLDIRSPGLGDTAMYLCATSRDPGIQYFGAGTRLSVL.

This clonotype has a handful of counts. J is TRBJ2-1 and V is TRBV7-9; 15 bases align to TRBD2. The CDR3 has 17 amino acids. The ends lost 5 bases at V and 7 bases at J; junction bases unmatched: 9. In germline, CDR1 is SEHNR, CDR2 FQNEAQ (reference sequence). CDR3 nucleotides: TGTGCCAGCAGCCCTCCCCCGGGACTAGCGGGGGGTAATGAGCAGTTCTTC. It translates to CASSPPPGLAGGNEQFF.

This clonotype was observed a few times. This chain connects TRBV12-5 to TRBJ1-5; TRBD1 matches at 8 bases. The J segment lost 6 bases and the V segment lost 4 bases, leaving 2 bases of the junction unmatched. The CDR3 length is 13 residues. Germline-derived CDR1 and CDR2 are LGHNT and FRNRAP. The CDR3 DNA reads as TGTGCTAGTGGTTGGGGACAGGCTCAGCCCCAGCATTTT. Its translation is CASGWGQAQPQHF.

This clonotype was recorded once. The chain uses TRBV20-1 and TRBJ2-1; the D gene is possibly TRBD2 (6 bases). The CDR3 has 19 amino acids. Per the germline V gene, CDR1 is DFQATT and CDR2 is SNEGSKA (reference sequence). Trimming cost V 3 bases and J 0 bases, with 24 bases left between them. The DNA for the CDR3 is TGCAGTGCTAGGTCTCAAGCCTGGGGGGTCGATAGCTCCTACAATGAGCAGTTCTTC. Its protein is CSARSQAWGVDSSYNEQFF.

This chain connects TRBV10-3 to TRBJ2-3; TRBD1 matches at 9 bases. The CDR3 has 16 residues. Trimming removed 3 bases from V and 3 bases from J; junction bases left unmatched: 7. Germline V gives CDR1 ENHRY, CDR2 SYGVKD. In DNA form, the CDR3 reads TGTGCCATCAGTGATACGAAGGACAGGGGAACAGATACGCAGTATTTT. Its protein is CAISDTKDRGTDTQYF.

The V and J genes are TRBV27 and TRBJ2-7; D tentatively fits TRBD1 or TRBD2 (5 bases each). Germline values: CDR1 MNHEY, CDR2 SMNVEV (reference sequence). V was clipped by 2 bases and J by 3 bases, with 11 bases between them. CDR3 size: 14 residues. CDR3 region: CASSLDGTNYEQYF. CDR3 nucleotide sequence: TGTGCCAGCAGTTTAGATGGGACCAACTACGAGCAGTACTTC.